This record looks at one TCR beta chain sequence and its context. Its antigen is unidentified. On the day of bone marrow donation, the related graft donor provided peripheral blood. Sequencing used immunoSEQ multiplex PCR; TCRdb keeps in-frame clones, though not all of them. Of about 47,000 clones listed, around 94% were seen once; the top ten hold 2.9%. CDR1 is MNHEY and CDR2 is SMNVEV in the germline V gene (reference sequence). Trimming shortened V by 5 bases and J by 2 bases, and 7 bases separated the two germline ends. The CDR3 is made up of 13 amino acids. This specimen belongs to a study of T cells after posttransplantation cyclophosphamide. General study findings and limits: Later post-transplant blood repertoires were often dominated by donor CD8+ memory clones.

The material sequenced was PBMCs. The receptor comes from a woman aged 25 to 39 in good health and a related stem cell transplant donor. The J gene is TRBJ2-1, the V gene TRBV27; maybe TRBD1 (5 bases). CDR3 loop: CASSGAPYNEQFF. The CDR3 DNA follows: TGTGCCAGCAGTGGGGCACCCTACAATGAGCAGTTCTTC.